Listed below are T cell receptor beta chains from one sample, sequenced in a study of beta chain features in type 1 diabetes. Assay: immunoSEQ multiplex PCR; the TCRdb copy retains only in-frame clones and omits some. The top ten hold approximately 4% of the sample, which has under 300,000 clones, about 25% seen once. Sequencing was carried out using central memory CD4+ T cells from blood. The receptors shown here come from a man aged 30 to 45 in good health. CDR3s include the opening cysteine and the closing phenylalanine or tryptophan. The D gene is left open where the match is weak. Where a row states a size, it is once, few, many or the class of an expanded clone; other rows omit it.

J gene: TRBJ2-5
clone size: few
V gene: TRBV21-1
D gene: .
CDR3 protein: CASRSVTLETQYF
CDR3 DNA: TGTGCCAGCAGGTCTGTGACTTTGGAGACCCAGTACTTC

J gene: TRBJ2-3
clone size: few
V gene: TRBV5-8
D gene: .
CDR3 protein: CASSLGGVSTDTQYF
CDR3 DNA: TGTGCCAGCAGCTTGGGGGGGGTATCCACAGATACGCAGTATTTT

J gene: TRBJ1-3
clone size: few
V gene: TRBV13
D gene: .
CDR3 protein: CASSPRRGLSGNTIYF
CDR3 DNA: TGTGCCAGCAGCCCCCGGCGGGGCCTCTCTGGAAACACCATATATTTT

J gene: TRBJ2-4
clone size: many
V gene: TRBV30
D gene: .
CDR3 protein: CAWAQEPGNIQYF
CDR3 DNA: TGTGCCTGGGCCCAGGAGCCGGGAAACATTCAGTACTTC

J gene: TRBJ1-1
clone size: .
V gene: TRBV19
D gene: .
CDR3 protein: CASSTGIRAEAFF
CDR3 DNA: TGTGCCAGTAGCACAGGGATTAGGGCTGAAGCTTTCTTT

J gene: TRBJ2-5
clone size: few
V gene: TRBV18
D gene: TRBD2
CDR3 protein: CASSRLGTSVQETQYF
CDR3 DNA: TGTGCCAGCTCACGCCTTGGGACTAGCGTCCAAGAGACCCAGTACTTC

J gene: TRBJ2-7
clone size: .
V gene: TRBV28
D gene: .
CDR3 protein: CASSRLMDGEQYF
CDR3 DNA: TGTGCCAGCAGTAGACTCATGGATGGCGAGCAGTACTTC

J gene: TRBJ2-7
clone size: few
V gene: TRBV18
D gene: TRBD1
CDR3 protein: CASSPPGQGFNEQYF
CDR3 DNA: TGTGCCAGCTCACCCCCCGGACAGGGGTTCAACGAGCAGTACTTC

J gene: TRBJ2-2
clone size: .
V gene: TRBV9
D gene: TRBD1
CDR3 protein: CASSLRTGWTGELFF
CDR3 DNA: TGTGCCAGCAGCCTCAGGACAGGTTGGACCGGGGAGCTGTTTTTT

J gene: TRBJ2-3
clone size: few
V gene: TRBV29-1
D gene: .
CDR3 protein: CSVGLTGWIADTQYF
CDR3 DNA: TGCAGCGTTGGTTTAACAGGGTGGATAGCAGATACGCAGTATTTT

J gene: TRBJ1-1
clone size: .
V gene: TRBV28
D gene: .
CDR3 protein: CASRGTVFEAFF
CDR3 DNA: TGTGCCAGCAGGGGGACCGTTTTTGAAGCTTTCTTT

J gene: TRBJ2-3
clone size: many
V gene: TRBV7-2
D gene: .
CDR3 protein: CASSLVSGTDTQYF
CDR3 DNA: TGTGCCAGCAGCTTAGTCTCTGGCACAGATACGCAGTATTTT

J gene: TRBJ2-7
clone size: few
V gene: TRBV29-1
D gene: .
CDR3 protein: CSVTRDGYEQYF
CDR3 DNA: TGCAGCGTTACCCGGGACGGCTACGAGCAGTACTTC

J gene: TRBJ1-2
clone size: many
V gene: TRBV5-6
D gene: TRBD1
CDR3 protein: CASSSRDREDF
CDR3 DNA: TGTGCCAGCAGCTCCCGGGACAGGGAAGACTTC

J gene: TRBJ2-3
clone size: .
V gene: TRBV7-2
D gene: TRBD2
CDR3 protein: CASSSIGSGSTDTQYF
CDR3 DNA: TGTGCCAGCAGTTCCATCGGGAGCGGGAGTACAGATACGCAGTATTTT

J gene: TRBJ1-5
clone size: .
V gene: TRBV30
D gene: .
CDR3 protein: CAWSEKGDQPQHF
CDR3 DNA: TGTGCCTGGAGTGAAAAGGGGGATCAGCCCCAGCATTTT

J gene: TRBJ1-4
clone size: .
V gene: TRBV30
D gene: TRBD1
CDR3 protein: CAWKGQINEKLFF
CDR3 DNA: TGTGCCTGGAAGGGACAGATTAATGAAAAACTGTTTTTT

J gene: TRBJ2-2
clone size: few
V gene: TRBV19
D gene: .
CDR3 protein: CASKVGQTNTGELFF
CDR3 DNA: TGTGCCAGTAAGGTCGGACAGACGAACACCGGGGAGCTGTTTTTT

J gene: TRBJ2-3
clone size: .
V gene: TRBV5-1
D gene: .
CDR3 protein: CASSSQEPTDTQYF
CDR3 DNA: TGCGCCAGCAGCTCACAGGAACCCACAGATACGCAGTATTTT

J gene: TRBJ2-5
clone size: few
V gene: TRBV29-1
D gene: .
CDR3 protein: CSVARGGGETQYF
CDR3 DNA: TGCAGCGTTGCCCGAGGGGGGGGAGAGACCCAGTACTTC

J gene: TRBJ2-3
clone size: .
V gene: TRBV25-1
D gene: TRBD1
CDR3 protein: CASSDWTGKTDTQYF
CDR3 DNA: TGTGCCAGCAGTGACTGGACAGGGAAGACAGATACGCAGTATTTT

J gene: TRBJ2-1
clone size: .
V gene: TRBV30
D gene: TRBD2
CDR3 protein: CAWSAQTRGGHNEQFF
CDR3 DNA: TGTGCCTGGAGTGCCCAAACGCGGGGGGGCCACAATGAGCAGTTCTTC

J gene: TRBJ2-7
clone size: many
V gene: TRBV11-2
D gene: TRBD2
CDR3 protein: CASSLERGVSYEQYF
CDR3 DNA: TGTGCCAGCAGCCTTGAGCGGGGGGTCTCCTACGAGCAGTACTTC

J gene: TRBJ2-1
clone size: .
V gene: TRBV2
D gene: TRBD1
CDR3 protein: CASGTGSSYNEQFF
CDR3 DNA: TGTGCCAGTGGGACAGGCTCATCCTACAATGAGCAGTTCTTC

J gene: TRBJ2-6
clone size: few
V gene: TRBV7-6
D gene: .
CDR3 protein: CASSLTRNRFNSGANVLTF
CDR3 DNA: TGTGCCAGCAGCTTAACGAGGAACCGCTTTAACTCTGGGGCCAACGTCCTGACTTTC

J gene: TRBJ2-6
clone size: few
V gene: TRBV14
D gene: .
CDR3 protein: CASSQVGSSGANVLTF
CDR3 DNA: TGTGCCAGCAGCCAAGTAGGGAGCTCTGGGGCCAACGTCCTGACTTTC

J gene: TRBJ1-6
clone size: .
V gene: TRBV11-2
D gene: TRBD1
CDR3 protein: CASSLETGGNSPLHF
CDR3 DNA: TGTGCCAGCAGCTTAGAGACAGGGGGTAATTCACCCCTCCACTTT

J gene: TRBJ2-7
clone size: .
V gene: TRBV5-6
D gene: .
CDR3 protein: CASSFLSEQYF
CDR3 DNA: TGTGCCAGCAGCTTCCTCAGCGAGCAGTACTTC

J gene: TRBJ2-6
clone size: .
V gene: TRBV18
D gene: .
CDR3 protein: CASSFDRISGANVLTF
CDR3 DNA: TGTGCCAGCTCCTTTGACCGGATCTCTGGGGCCAACGTCCTGACTTTC

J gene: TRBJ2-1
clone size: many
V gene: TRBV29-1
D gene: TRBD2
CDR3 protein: CSVDWSGGNEQFF
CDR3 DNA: TGCAGCGTTGATTGGTCCGGGGGGAATGAGCAGTTCTTC

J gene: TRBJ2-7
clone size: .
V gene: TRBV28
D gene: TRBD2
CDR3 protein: CASRLAALQPYEQYF
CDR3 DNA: TGTGCCAGCAGGCTAGCGGCCCTTCAACCCTACGAGCAGTACTTC

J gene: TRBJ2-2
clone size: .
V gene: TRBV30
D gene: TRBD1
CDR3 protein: CAWIIGQGNTGELFF
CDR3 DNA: TGTGCCTGGATAATCGGACAGGGTAACACCGGGGAGCTGTTTTTT

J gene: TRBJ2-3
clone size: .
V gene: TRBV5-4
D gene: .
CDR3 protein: CASSSPVGTRANTDTQYF
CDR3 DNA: TGTGCCAGCAGCTCACCGGTGGGGACCCGGGCTAACACAGATACGCAGTATTTT

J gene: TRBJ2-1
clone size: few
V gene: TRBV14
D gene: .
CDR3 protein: CASSPLETKYNEQFF
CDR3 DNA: TGTGCCAGCAGCCCCCTAGAGACCAAATACAATGAGCAGTTCTTC

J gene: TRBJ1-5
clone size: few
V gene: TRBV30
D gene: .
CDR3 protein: CAWSVGNGRPQHF
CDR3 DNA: TGTGCCTGGAGTGTGGGTAACGGGCGGCCCCAGCATTTT

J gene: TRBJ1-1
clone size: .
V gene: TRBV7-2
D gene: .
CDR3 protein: CASSPLGRNTEAFF
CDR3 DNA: TGTGCCAGCAGCCCCCTGGGTAGGAACACTGAAGCTTTCTTT

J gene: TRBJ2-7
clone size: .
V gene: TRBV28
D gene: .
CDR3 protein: CASSPPARAYEQYF
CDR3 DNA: TGTGCCAGCAGTCCCCCGGCCCGAGCCTACGAGCAGTACTTC

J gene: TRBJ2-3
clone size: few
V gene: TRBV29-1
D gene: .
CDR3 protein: CSVHGRVTDTQYF
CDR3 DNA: TGCAGCGTCCATGGGCGGGTCACAGATACGCAGTATTTT

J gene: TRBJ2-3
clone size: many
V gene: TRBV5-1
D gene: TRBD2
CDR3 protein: CASSLTGTSGRTIF
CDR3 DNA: TGCGCCAGCAGCCTAACCGGGACTAGCGGGAGGACTATCTTT

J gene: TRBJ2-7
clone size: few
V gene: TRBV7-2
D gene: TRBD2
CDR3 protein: CASSLVASGRPYEQYF
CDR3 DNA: TGTGCCAGCAGCTTAGTAGCTAGCGGGAGGCCCTACGAGCAGTACTTC

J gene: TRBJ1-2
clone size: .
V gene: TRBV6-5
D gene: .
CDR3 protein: CASSSGRTANYGYTF
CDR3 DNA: TGTGCCAGCAGTTCGGGCAGGACTGCTAACTATGGCTACACCTTC

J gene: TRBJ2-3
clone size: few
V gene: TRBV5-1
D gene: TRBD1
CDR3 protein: CASSSPGQGTDTQYF
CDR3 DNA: TGCGCCAGCAGCTCACCGGGACAGGGCACAGATACGCAGTATTTT

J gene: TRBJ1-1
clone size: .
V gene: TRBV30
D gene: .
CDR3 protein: CAWSVLGPNTEAFF
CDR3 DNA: TGTGCCTGGAGTGTTCTAGGGCCGAACACTGAAGCTTTCTTT

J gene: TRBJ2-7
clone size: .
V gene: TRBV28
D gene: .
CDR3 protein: CASSLTRILTYEQYF
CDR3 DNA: TGTGCCAGCAGTTTAACCAGGATCCTAACCTACGAGCAGTACTTC

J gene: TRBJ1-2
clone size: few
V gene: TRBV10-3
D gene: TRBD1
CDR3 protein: CATRAAGGYYGYTF
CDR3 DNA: TGTGCCACCCGAGCGGCAGGGGGATACTATGGCTACACCTTC

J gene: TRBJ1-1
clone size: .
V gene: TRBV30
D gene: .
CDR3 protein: CAWSQRANTEAFF
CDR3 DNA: TGTGCCTGGAGTCAGAGGGCGAACACTGAAGCTTTCTTT

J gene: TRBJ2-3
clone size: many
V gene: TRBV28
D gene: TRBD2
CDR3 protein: CASSSLGGWREGRDTQYF
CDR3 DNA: TGTGCCAGCAGTTCCCTGGGCGGTTGGCGGGAGGGGCGAGATACGCAGTATTTT

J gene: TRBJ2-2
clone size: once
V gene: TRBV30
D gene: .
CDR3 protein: CAWSVAGFTGELFF
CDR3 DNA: TGTGCCTGGAGTGTCGCCGGGTTCACCGGGGAGCTGTTTTTT

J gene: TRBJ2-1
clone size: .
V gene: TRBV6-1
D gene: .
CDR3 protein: CASRKDRHNEQFF
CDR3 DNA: TGTGCCAGCAGAAAGGACCGACACAATGAGCAGTTCTTC

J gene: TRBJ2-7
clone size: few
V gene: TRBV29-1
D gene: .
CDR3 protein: CSVKDHRTEQYF
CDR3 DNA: TGCAGCGTAAAAGACCATCGGACAGAGCAGTACTTC

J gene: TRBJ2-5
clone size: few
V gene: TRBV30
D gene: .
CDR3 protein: CAWSGQVQETQYF
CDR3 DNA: TGTGCCTGGAGTGGACAGGTCCAAGAGACCCAGTACTTC

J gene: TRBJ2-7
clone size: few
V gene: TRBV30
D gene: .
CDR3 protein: CAFDRSSYEQYF
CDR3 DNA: TGTGCCTTTGACAGGAGCTCCTACGAGCAGTACTTC

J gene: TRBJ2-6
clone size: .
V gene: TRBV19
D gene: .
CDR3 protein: CASSPGGLKANVLTF
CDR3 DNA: TGTGCCAGTAGTCCCGGGGGGCTCAAGGCCAACGTCCTGACTTTC

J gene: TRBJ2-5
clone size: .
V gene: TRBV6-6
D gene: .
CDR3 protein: CASSPGKGGETQYF
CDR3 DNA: TGTGCCAGCAGTCCAGGGAAGGGGGGGGAGACCCAGTACTTC

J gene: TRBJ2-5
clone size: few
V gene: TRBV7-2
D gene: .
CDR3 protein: CASRRVRGETQYF
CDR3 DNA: TGTGCCAGCCGGAGGGTGCGCGGAGAGACCCAGTACTTC

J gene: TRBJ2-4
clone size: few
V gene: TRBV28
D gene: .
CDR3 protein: CASRPTRTSIAKNIQYF
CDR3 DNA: TGTGCCAGCAGGCCGACCAGGACCTCTATAGCCAAAAACATTCAGTACTTC

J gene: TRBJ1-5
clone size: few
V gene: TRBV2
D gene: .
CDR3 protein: CASSEGLGSNQPQHF
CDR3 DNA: TGTGCCAGCAGTGAGGGGCTGGGTAGCAATCAGCCCCAGCATTTT

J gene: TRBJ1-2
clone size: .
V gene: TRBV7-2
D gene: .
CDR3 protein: CASRPGPLNYGYTF
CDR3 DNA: TGTGCCAGCAGACCGGGGCCGTTGAACTATGGCTACACCTTC

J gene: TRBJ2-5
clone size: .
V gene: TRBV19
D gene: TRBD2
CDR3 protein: CASMSSGETQYF
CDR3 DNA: TGTGCCAGTATGTCTAGCGGAGAGACCCAGTACTTC

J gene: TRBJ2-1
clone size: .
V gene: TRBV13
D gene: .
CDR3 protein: CASSVLGTLQENEQFF
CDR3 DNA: TGTGCCAGCAGCGTACTAGGGACACTACAGGAGAATGAGCAGTTCTTC